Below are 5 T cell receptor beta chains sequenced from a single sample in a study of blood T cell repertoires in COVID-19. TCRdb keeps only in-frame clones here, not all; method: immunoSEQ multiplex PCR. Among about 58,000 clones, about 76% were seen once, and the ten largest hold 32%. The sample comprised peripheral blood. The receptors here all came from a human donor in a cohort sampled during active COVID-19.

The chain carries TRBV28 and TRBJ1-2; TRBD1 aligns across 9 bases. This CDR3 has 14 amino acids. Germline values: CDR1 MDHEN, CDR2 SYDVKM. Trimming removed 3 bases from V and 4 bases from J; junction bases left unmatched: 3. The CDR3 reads CASSLNRGLYGYTF. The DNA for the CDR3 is TGTGCCAGCAGTTTGAACAGGGGGCTCTATGGCTACACCTTC.

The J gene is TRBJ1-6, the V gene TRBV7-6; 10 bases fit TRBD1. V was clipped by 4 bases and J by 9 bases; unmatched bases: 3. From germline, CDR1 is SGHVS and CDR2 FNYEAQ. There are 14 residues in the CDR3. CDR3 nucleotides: TGTGCCAGCAGCTCGGGACAGGGGCTTTCACCCCTCCACTTT. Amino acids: CASSSGQGLSPLHF.

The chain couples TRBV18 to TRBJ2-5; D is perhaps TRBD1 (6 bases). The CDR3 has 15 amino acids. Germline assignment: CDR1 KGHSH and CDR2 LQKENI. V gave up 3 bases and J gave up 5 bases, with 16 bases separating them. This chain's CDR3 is CASSPQQGWRETQYF. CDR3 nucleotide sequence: TGTGCCAGCTCACCCCAACAGGGCTGGAGGGAGACCCAGTACTTC.

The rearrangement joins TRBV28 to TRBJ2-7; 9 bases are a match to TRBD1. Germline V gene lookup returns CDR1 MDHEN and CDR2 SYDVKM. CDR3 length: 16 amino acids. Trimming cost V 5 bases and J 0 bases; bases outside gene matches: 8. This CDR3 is CASSAPGQGISYEQYF. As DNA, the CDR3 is TGTGCCAGCAGTGCCCCGGGACAGGGCATCTCCTACGAGCAGTACTTC.

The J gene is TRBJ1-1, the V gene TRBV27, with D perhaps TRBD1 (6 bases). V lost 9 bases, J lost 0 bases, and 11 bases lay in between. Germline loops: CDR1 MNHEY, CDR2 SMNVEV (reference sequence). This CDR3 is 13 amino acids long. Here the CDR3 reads CARNRVLNTEAFF. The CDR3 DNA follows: TGTGCCAGAAACAGGGTCCTGAACACTGAAGCTTTCTTT.